The 29 T cell receptor beta chains below come from one sample, sequenced in a study of CD8+ T cells in alopecia areata. RNA extraction was followed by reverse transcription into cDNA, which acted as the sequencing template. Profiling relied on immunoSEQ multiplex PCR, and the TCRdb table lists in-frame clones only, not all of them. The sample has 200,000 to 250,000 clones; 66% are singletons. As to treatment: oral pan-JAK inhibitor, 5-10 mg twice daily. This specimen consisted of CD4+ T cells sorted from blood, obtained between weeks 43 and 45, from a patient treated with tofacitinib. All receptors derive from a human donor with alopecia areata.

This chain links TRBV9 with TRBJ1-5; tentative D call: TRBD1 (5 bases). V gave up 0 bases and J gave up 4 bases, with 8 bases separating them. Germline CDR1 SGDLS, CDR2 YYNGEE. CDR3 size: 14 residues. CDR3 sequence: CASSVDGGNQPQHF. The DNA for the CDR3 is TGTGCCAGCAGCGTAGATGGGGGTAATCAGCCCCAGCATTTT. The full variable domain, its missing parts supplied by reference TRBV9 and TRBJ1-5, is DSGVTQTPKHLITATGQRVTLRCSPRSGDLSVYWYQQSLDQGLQFLIQYYNGEERAKGNILERFSAQQFPDLHSELNLSSLELGDSALYFCASSVDGGNQPQHFGDGTRLSIL.

The CDR3 loop reads CASSSLPGGSSTDTQYF. CDR3 bases: TGTGCCAGCAGCTCACTACCCGGGGGATCTAGCACAGATACGCAGTATTTT. V usage is TRBV7-3 and J usage is TRBJ2-3; tentative D call: TRBD2 (6 bases). Germline assignment: CDR1 SGHTA and CDR2 FQGTGA. Trimming left V 4 bases short and J 0 bases short, with 17 bases between. The CDR3 is made up of 17 amino acids.

The chain carries TRBV9 and TRBJ1-5, with D tentatively TRBD1 (5 bases). This CDR3 has 15 amino acids. The V and J ends lost 2 bases and 2 bases respectively, with 11 bases between them. Germline lookup yields CDR1 SGDLS and CDR2 YYNGEE. CDR3 loop: CASSVGQGGNQPQHF. DNA for the CDR3: TGTGCCAGCAGCGTGGGGCAGGGAGGCAATCAGCCCCAGCATTTT.

This chain uses TRBV5-6 with TRBJ2-5; D gene unclear. Germline-derived CDR1 and CDR2 are SGHDT and YYEEEE. The CDR3 covers 12 residues. Trimming took off 2 bases at V and 2 bases at J, with 4 bases between the two ends. In nucleotides, the CDR3 is TGTGCCAGCAGCTTTTCTCAAGAGACCCAGTACTTC. Protein sequence: CASSFSQETQYF.

The V and J genes are TRBV5-1 and TRBJ1-1, with D uncertain. This CDR3 contains 16 residues. V dropped 4 bases and J dropped 1 base, with 17 bases sitting between them. Germline V CDR1 and CDR2: SGHRS, YFSETQ. The CDR3 nucleotides read TGCGCCAGCAGCCTCTATACGTCCGGCGGGAACACTGAAGCTTTCTTT. This encodes CASSLYTSGGNTEAFF. Variable domain in full (rest from reference TRBV5-1 and TRBJ1-1): KAGVTQTPRYLIKTRGQQVTLSCSPISGHRSVSWYQQTPGQGLQFLFEYFSETQRNKGNFPGRFSGRQFSNSRSEMNVSTLELGDSALYLCASSLYTSGGNTEAFFGQGTRLTVV.

V is TRBV7-2 and J is TRBJ2-6, with D unclear. This CDR3 comprises 14 residues. Trimming took 5 bases from V and 2 from J, leaving 7 bases between them. Germline CDR1 is SGHTA and CDR2 is FQGNSA. CDR3 region: CASSHGTGANVLTF. The CDR3 nucleotides read TGTGCCAGCAGCCATGGCACTGGGGCCAACGTCCTGACTTTC.

The V and J genes are TRBV9 and TRBJ1-2, with D possibly matching TRBD1 (5 bases). The CDR3 consists of 14 residues. Trimming stripped 2 bases from V and 4 bases from J, with 12 bases between. Germline V gene data show CDR1 as SGDLS and CDR2 as YYNGEE. CDR3 residues: CASSVGDSSYGYTF. The DNA of the CDR3 is TGTGCCAGCAGCGTTGGTGACAGCTCCTATGGCTACACCTTC.

CDR3 in DNA: TGCGCCAGCAGCTCAGAAACAGGGAGATTATTGGCTTTCTTT. Encoded protein: CASSSETGRLLAFF. The rearrangement uses TRBV5-1 and TRBJ1-1, with D possibly TRBD1 on 6 matching bases. The V gene's germline CDR1 is SGHRS and CDR2 YFSETQ. The CDR3 runs 14 residues. V dropped 3 bases and J dropped 11 bases, with 20 bases sitting between them.

This sequence joins TRBV15 and TRBJ2-7; TRBD2 matches 10 bases. CDR1 and CDR2 from the germline V gene are LNHNV and YYDKDF (reference sequence). This CDR3 region has 14 residues. J was trimmed by 4 bases and V by 5 bases; bases with no gene match: 5. Here the CDR3 reads CATSPGLALYEQYF. The CDR3 coding sequence is TGTGCCACCAGCCCGGGACTAGCGCTGTACGAGCAGTACTTC.

CDR3 in amino acids: CASSPAKVATNEKLFF. CDR3 sequence (DNA): TGTGCCAGCAGCCCGGCGAAGGTCGCAACTAATGAAAAACTGTTTTTT. The chain joins TRBV27 to TRBJ1-4; D is ambiguous. Germline-derived CDR1 and CDR2 are MNHEY and SMNVEV (reference sequence). The CDR3 covers 16 residues. The V and J ends lost 6 bases and 0 bases respectively, with 14 bases between them.

CDR3 in amino acids: CASSPSSRVQNQPQHF. CDR3 coding DNA: TGTGCCAGCTCACCTTCTTCCAGGGTCCAGAATCAGCCCCAGCATTTT. The J gene is TRBJ1-5, the V gene TRBV18; perhaps TRBD1 as D (5 bases). The CDR3 spans 16 residues. Trimming shortened V by 3 bases and J by 4 bases, and 16 bases separated the two germline ends. Germline CDR1 and CDR2: KGHSH and LQKENI.

This chain connects TRBV6-5 to TRBJ1-5; D gene uncertain. Per germline, CDR1 MNHEY and CDR2 SVGAGI. This CDR3 has 13 amino acids. V was shortened by 3 bases and J by 4 bases, with 7 bases between the two germline ends. Here the CDR3 DNA reads TGTGCCAGCAGTTATTGGAAAAATCAGCCCCAGCATTTT. Its protein is CASSYWKNQPQHF.

This clone occurred a few times. The V and J genes are TRBV6-1 and TRBJ2-7; D gene ambiguous. Germline CDR1 is MNHNS and CDR2 is SASEGT. The CDR3 has 12 residues. The V gene lost 6 bases and the J gene lost 3 bases, with 9 bases spanning the gap. Here the CDR3 reads CASRGHSYEQYF. The DNA of the CDR3 is TGTGCCAGCAGAGGCCACAGCTACGAGCAGTACTTC.

The chain is built from TRBV7-7 and TRBJ2-3; 15 nucleotides match TRBD2. J lost 5 bases, V lost 5 bases, and 8 bases had no gene match. Germline CDR1 is SSHAT and CDR2 is FNYEAQ (reference sequence). The CDR3 spans 17 residues. The CDR3, as DNA: TGTGCCAGCAGCCCGCGGACTAGCGGGGGGGCCGTAGATACGCAGTATTTT. It translates to CASSPRTSGGAVDTQYF.

The V call is TRBV29-1, the J call TRBJ2-1; tentatively, D is TRBD2 (5 bases). The CDR3 runs 13 residues. Trimming stripped 6 bases from V and 4 bases from J, with 13 bases between. CDR1 is SQVTM, CDR2 ANQGSEA, per germline. The CDR3 coding sequence is TGCAGCGTCCTTAGACTATCTTACAATGAGCAGTTCTTC. Protein: CSVLRLSYNEQFF.

V and J are TRBV18 and TRBJ2-7; 9 positions match TRBD1. The CDR3 is 13 amino acids. Germline CDR1 is KGHSH and CDR2 is LQKENI. V was clipped by 4 bases and J by 6 bases; unmatched bases: 4. In DNA form, the CDR3 reads TGTGCCAGCTCACGTACAGGGGGCCCCGAGCAGTACTTC. Translating gives CASSRTGGPEQYF. The full variable domain, rest sourced from reference TRBV18 and TRBJ2-7, is NAGVMQNPRHLVRRRGQEARLRCSPMKGHSHVYWYRQLPEEGLKFMVYLQKENIIDESGMPKERFSAEFPKEGPSILRIQQVVRGDSAAYFCASSRTGGPEQYFGPGTRLTVT.

This clone came up a few times. V is TRBV2 and J is TRBJ2-2; 7 nucleotides agree with TRBD1. V shed 10 bases and J 7 bases; nucleotides not matched to a gene: 3. Germline CDR1 and CDR2: SNHLY and FYNNEI. This CDR3 has 11 residues. CDR3 residues: CAIRTGGELFF. The CDR3 DNA reads as TGTGCCATCCGGACAGGCGGGGAGCTGTTTTTT.

The gene calls are TRBV30 and TRBJ2-4; perhaps TRBD1 as D (5 bases). Per the germline V gene, CDR1 is GTSNPN and CDR2 is SVGIG (reference sequence). Trimming took 4 bases from V and 12 from J, leaving 16 bases between them. This CDR3 contains 12 residues. CDR3 nucleotides: TGTGCCTGGACAGCCCAAACAGGTTCTCAGTACTTC. Encoded protein: CAWTAQTGSQYF. Using reference TRBV30 and TRBJ2-4 for the parts outside the CDR3, the full variable domain is SQTIHQWPATLVQPVGSPLSLECTVEGTSNPNLYWYRQAAGRGLQLLFYSVGIGQISSEVPQNLSASRPQDRQFILSSKKLLLSDSGFYLCAWTAQTGSQYFGAGTRLSVL.

A remark on this clone: The same CDR3 also results from other DNA sequences found in this sample. The chain joins TRBV29-1 to TRBJ1-1, with D tentatively TRBD1 (5 bases). Trimming stripped 7 bases from V and 2 bases from J, with 11 bases between. The CDR3 totals 12 residues. Germline V gene lookup returns CDR1 SQVTM and CDR2 ANQGSEA. CDR3 loop: CSAAGVNTEAFF. CDR3 in DNA: TGCAGCGCAGCGGGGGTTAACACTGAAGCTTTCTTT.

CDR3 sequence (DNA): TGTGCCAGCAGCCTACTAGAAGAGACCCAGTACTTC. This gives the protein CASSLLEETQYF. The genes are TRBV13 and TRBJ2-5; TRBD2 is a possible D gene (5 bases). The CDR3 is 12 amino acids. Trimming shortened V by 5 bases and J by 3 bases, and 7 bases separated the two germline ends. The germline V gene has CDR1 PRHDT and CDR2 FYEKMQ (reference sequence).

The chain joins TRBV29-1 to TRBJ1-4; D gene uncertain. There are 13 residues in the CDR3. CDR1 SQVTM and CDR2 ANQGSEA come from the germline V gene. V was cut by 6 bases and J by 0 bases, with 8 bases left in between. In DNA, the CDR3 is TGCAGCGTACGACACGCAACTAATGAAAAACTGTTTTTT. This codes for CSVRHATNEKLFF.

This clone turned up a few times. This chain links TRBV7-2 with TRBJ2-7, with D possibly TRBD1 on 5 matching bases. CDR1 and CDR2 from the germline V gene are SGHTA and FQGNSA. V was cut by 1 base and J by 4 bases, with 11 bases left in between. The CDR3 has 14 amino acids. The CDR3 sequence is CASSLDRTNYEQYF. In DNA, the CDR3 is TGTGCCAGCAGCTTAGACAGGACGAATTACGAGCAGTACTTC.

This clone has a handful of counts. The V gene is TRBV29-1, the J gene TRBJ1-2; a possible D gene is TRBD1 (5 bases). Germline V gene lookup returns CDR1 SQVTM and CDR2 ANQGSEA. V lost 5 bases and J 8 bases, leaving 18 bases between the germline ends. CDR3 length: 13 amino acids. The CDR3 loop is CSVTRDARGGYTF. The CDR3, as DNA: TGCAGCGTTACGCGGGACGCTCGGGGAGGCTACACCTTC.

Of note for this clone: Other DNA sequences within the sample encode an identical CDR3. The chain is built from TRBV30 and TRBJ1-5; D is possibly TRBD1 (6 bases). This CDR3 has 13 residues. The germline V and J ends were trimmed by 3 bases and 1 base, with 7 bases remaining between them. The germline gives CDR1 GTSNPN, CDR2 SVGIG (reference sequence). The CDR3 sequence is CAWSQGSNQPQHF. The CDR3 coding sequence is TGTGCCTGGAGCCAGGGGAGCAATCAGCCCCAGCATTTT.

This chain joins TRBV29-1 and TRBJ2-5; TRBD1 is a possible D gene (5 bases). Trimming shortened V by 4 bases and J by 4 bases, and 13 bases separated the two germline ends. The CDR3 spans 13 residues. The germline CDR1 and CDR2 sequences are SQVTM and ANQGSEA. The CDR3 region has the DNA TGCAGCGTTGCTTATACAGGTGGAGAGACCCAGTACTTC. It encodes CSVAYTGGETQYF. Full variable domain (missing parts from reference TRBV29-1 and TRBJ2-5): SAVISQKPSRDICQRGTSLTIQCQVDSQVTMMFWYRQQPGQSLTLIATANQGSEATYESGFVIDKFPISRPNLTFSTLTVSNMSPEDSSIYLCSVAYTGGETQYFGPGTRLLVL.

This chain links TRBV30 with TRBJ2-1, with D hard to call. The CDR3 spans 15 residues. Germline V gene data show CDR1 as GTSNPN and CDR2 as SVGIG (reference sequence). The V end was cut by 2 bases, the J end by 5 bases, with 16 bases between. In nucleotides, the CDR3 is TGTGCCTGGAGTCCCCACCCCCACCGCGACAATGAGCAGTTCTTC. Protein product: CAWSPHPHRDNEQFF. Based on the CDR3 plus reference TRBV30 and TRBJ2-1, the full variable domain is SQTIHQWPATLVQPVGSPLSLECTVEGTSNPNLYWYRQAAGRGLQLLFYSVGIGQISSEVPQNLSASRPQDRQFILSSKKLLLSDSGFYLCAWSPHPHRDNEQFFGPGTRLTVL.

In its sample, this clone was seen a few times. Other DNA sequences in the same sample also yield this CDR3. The rearrangement uses TRBV29-1 and TRBJ1-1; D unclear. From germline, CDR1 is SQVTM and CDR2 ANQGSEA. This CDR3 region has 12 residues. Between the trimmed V and J ends, which lost 3 bases and 0 bases, there was a span of 5 bases. CDR3 sequence: CSVDAVNTEAFF. The CDR3 nucleotides read TGCAGCGTTGATGCAGTGAACACTGAAGCTTTCTTT. Using reference TRBV29-1 and TRBJ1-1 for the parts outside the CDR3, the full variable domain is SAVISQKPSRDICQRGTSLTIQCQVDSQVTMMFWYRQQPGQSLTLIATANQGSEATYESGFVIDKFPISRPNLTFSTLTVSNMSPEDSSIYLCSVDAVNTEAFFGQGTRLTVV.

The CDR3 region is CASSLEVGRDEQFF. CDR3 in DNA: TGCGCCAGCAGCTTGGAGGTGGGGCGGGATGAGCAGTTCTTC. The gene calls are TRBV5-1 and TRBJ2-1; D is tentatively TRBD1 or TRBD2 (5 bases each). CDR1 SGHRS and CDR2 YFSETQ come from the germline V gene. The CDR3 extends over 14 amino acids. The V and J ends lost 0 bases and 8 bases respectively, with 12 bases between them.

The chain carries TRBV30 and TRBJ2-4; 7 nucleotides match TRBD1. CDR1 is GTSNPN and CDR2 is SVGIG in the germline V gene (reference sequence). Unmatched junction bases numbered 1, after V lost 0 bases and J lost 5 bases. The CDR3 covers 13 residues. The CDR3 DNA sequence: TGTGCCTGGAGTGTACAGGGGCAAAACATTCAGTACTTC. This sequence encodes CAWSVQGQNIQYF.